A selection of T cell receptor beta chains follows, all from one sample in a study of blood T cell repertoires in COVID-19. Sequenced by immunoSEQ multiplex PCR; TCRdb stores in-frame clones only, minus some. This table holds about 370,000 clones, around 91% found once. Specimen: peripheral blood. These receptors all stem from a young man with active or convalescent COVID-19. CDR3s include the opening cysteine and the closing phenylalanine or tryptophan. A D gene is named only where the DNA matches it firmly. Rows may omit the clone size; those that give it use once, few, many or a size class.

D gene	clone size	V gene	J gene	CDR3 protein	CDR3 DNA
TRBD1	.	TRBV5-6	TRBJ1-2	CASSRGTGSDYGYTF	TGTGCCAGCTCGCGGGGGACAGGGAGCGACTATGGCTACACCTTC
.	.	TRBV28	TRBJ1-1	CASSFTGLVDTEAFF	TGTGCCAGCAGTTTCACAGGGTTGGTCGACACTGAAGCTTTCTTT
.	few	TRBV7-9	TRBJ1-2	CASSPQGRYGYTF	TGTGCCAGCAGCCCCCAGGGGCGATATGGCTACACCTTC
.	.	TRBV6-5	TRBJ2-7	CASSGDFYEQYF	TGTGCCAGCAGCGGGGATTTCTACGAGCAGTACTTC
TRBD1	.	TRBV7-9	TRBJ2-1	CASSFTGGAYNEQFF	TGTGCCAGCAGCTTTACAGGGGGCGCCTACAATGAGCAGTTCTTC
.	.	TRBV7-9	TRBJ1-5	CASSRAGARQPQHF	TGTGCCAGCAGCCGGGCAGGGGCCCGTCAGCCCCAGCATTTT
TRBD1	once	TRBV27	TRBJ1-2	CASSLSGTGFYGYTF	TGTGCCAGCAGTTTATCCGGGACAGGTTTCTATGGCTACACCTTC
.	.	TRBV28	TRBJ1-3	CASSLFSEGRSGNTIYF	TGTGCCAGCAGTTTATTCAGTGAGGGCCGCTCTGGAAACACCATATATTTT
.	.	TRBV28	TRBJ1-5	CASTLSPGHQFF	TGTGCCAGCACCCTTAGCCCGGGACACCAGTTTTTT
.	.	TRBV19	TRBJ2-5	CASSIAGGRWETQYF	TGTGCCAGTAGTATAGCGGGGGGCCGGTGGGAGACCCAGTACTTC
.	.	TRBV19	TRBJ2-7	CASTREGGHPYEQYF	TGTGCCAGTACCCGTGAGGGAGGCCACCCCTACGAGCAGTACTTC
TRBD1	few	TRBV7-2	TRBJ1-1	CASSNAGTGGREAFF	TGTGCCAGCAGCAACGCGGGGACAGGGGGCCGGGAGGCTTTCTTT
.	.	TRBV7-9	TRBJ2-7	CASSPGDREQYF	TGTGCCAGCAGCCCAGGGGATCGGGAGCAGTACTTC
.	.	TRBV24-1	TRBJ2-5	CATSDLRGETQYF	TGTGCCACCAGTGACTTAAGGGGAGAGACCCAGTACTTC
.	.	TRBV9	TRBJ2-7	CASSVGSAYEQYF	TGTGCCAGCAGCGTAGGAAGCGCTTACGAGCAGTACTTC
TRBD1	.	TRBV9	TRBJ1-5	CASSDSGGYQPQHF	TGTGCCAGCAGCGATTCAGGGGGCTATCAGCCCCAGCATTTT
.	.	TRBV7-9	TRBJ2-1	CASSRAGGSYNEQFF	TGTGCCAGCAGCCGAGCGGGTGGGTCCTACAATGAGCAGTTCTTC
TRBD1	.	TRBV10-1	TRBJ1-4	CASSESDRGRKTNEKLFF	TGCGCCAGCAGTGAGTCAGACAGGGGCAGAAAAACTAATGAAAAACTGTTTTTT
.	.	TRBV9	TRBJ1-3	CASSGADVLSGNTIYF	TGTGCCAGCAGCGGGGCTGATGTTCTCTCTGGAAACACCATATATTTT
.	.	TRBV9	TRBJ2-2	CASSLDITGELFF	TGTGCCAGCAGCCTGGACATCACCGGGGAGCTGTTTTTT
.	few	TRBV29-1	TRBJ2-5	CSVGAGDRLRETQYF	TGCAGCGTGGGGGCGGGGGACAGGTTGAGAGAGACCCAGTACTTC
.	.	TRBV6-6	TRBJ1-1	CASRPTGVITEAFF	TGTGCCAGCAGACCTACGGGGGTGATCACTGAAGCTTTCTTT
.	.	TRBV28	TRBJ2-7	CASSRTRLAYEQYF	TGTGCCAGCAGTAGGACACGGCTGGCCTACGAGCAGTACTTC
TRBD1	.	TRBV5-1	TRBJ2-7	CASRGTDSYEQYF	TGCGCCAGCAGGGGGACAGACTCCTACGAGCAGTACTTC
.	.	TRBV4-2	TRBJ2-7	CASSREVTYEQYF	TGTGCCAGCAGCCGCGAGGTTACCTACGAGCAGTACTTC
TRBD1	.	TRBV7-2	TRBJ1-2	CASSFGTGLGYGYTF	TGTGCCAGCAGCTTCGGGACAGGGTTGGGTTATGGCTACACCTTC
TRBD2	once	TRBV19	TRBJ2-1	CASSIAGGSYNEQFF	TGTGCCAGTAGTATAGCGGGGGGCTCCTACAATGAGCAGTTCTTC
TRBD1	.	TRBV4-2	TRBJ2-1	CASSRDRYSNEQFF	TGTGCCAGCAGCCGGGACAGGTACTCCAATGAGCAGTTCTTC
.	.	TRBV19	TRBJ1-5	CASSLGTKGDQPQHF	TGTGCCAGTAGCCTAGGGACTAAGGGCGATCAGCCCCAGCATTTT
TRBD1	.	TRBV4-2	TRBJ1-5	CASSPQGGPNQPQHF	TGTGCCAGCAGCCCGCAGGGGGGTCCCAATCAGCCCCAGCATTTT
TRBD2	once	TRBV11-3	TRBJ2-7	CASSRTGSGNEQYF	TGTGCCAGCAGCCGGACTGGGAGCGGGAACGAGCAGTACTTC
.	.	TRBV21-1	TRBJ2-7	CASSRVWTSGLLYEQYF	TGTGCCAGCAGCAGAGTTTGGACTAGCGGGCTTTTATACGAGCAGTACTTC
.	.	TRBV5-1	TRBJ2-5	CASSLGGGETQYF	TGCGCCAGCAGCTTGGGGGGCGGAGAGACCCAGTACTTC
.	.	TRBV6-4	TRBJ2-3	CASSDMASGTDTQYF	TGTGCCAGCAGTGACATGGCTAGTGGGACAGATACGCAGTATTTT
.	.	TRBV2	TRBJ1-2	CASSLDTIFYGYTF	TGTGCCAGCAGCCTGGACACAATCTTCTATGGCTACACCTTC
TRBD1	.	TRBV30	TRBJ1-1	CAWSVAGTGLLMNTEAFF	TGTGCCTGGAGTGTAGCGGGGACAGGACTCCTAATGAACACTGAAGCTTTCTTT
.	.	TRBV18	TRBJ1-1	CASSPEGYTEAFF	TGTGCCAGCTCACCAGAGGGTTACACTGAAGCTTTCTTT
TRBD1	.	TRBV15	TRBJ2-3	CATSSGRTGLTDTQYF	TGTGCCACCAGCAGCGGTCGGACAGGGTTGACAGATACGCAGTATTTT
.	.	TRBV9	TRBJ1-6	CASRNSDSSPLHF	TGTGCCAGCAGAAACTCTGACAGCTCACCCCTCCACTTT
.	.	TRBV7-6	TRBJ2-6	CASSLGGSGANVLTF	TGTGCCAGCAGCTTAGGGGGATCTGGGGCCAACGTGCTGACTTTC
.	.	TRBV19	TRBJ2-6	CASSMGGSGANVLTF	TGTGCCAGTAGTATGGGGGGCTCTGGGGCCAACGTCCTGACTTTC
TRBD1	.	TRBV28	TRBJ1-2	CASSLPTGQVYGYTF	TGTGCCAGCAGTCTTCCAACGGGACAGGTCTATGGCTACACCTTC
.	.	TRBV28	TRBJ2-6	CASSLYGPSSGANVLTF	TGTGCCAGCAGTTTATATGGCCCCAGCTCTGGGGCCAACGTCCTGACTTTC
TRBD2	.	TRBV9	TRBJ2-2	CASSPRLAENTGELFF	TGTGCCAGCAGCCCCCGACTAGCGGAGAACACCGGGGAGCTGTTTTTT
.	.	TRBV7-3	TRBJ1-1	CASSRSSGGEAFF	TGTGCCAGCAGCCGTAGCTCGGGTGGTGAAGCTTTCTTT
.	.	TRBV29-1	TRBJ1-1	CSVEDRGRGNTEAFF	TGCAGCGTTGAAGATCGCGGCAGGGGAAACACTGAAGCTTTCTTT
TRBD1	.	TRBV25-1	TRBJ1-5	CASSEGTGASNQPQHF	TGTGCCAGCAGTGAAGGGACAGGGGCGAGCAATCAGCCCCAGCATTTT